This entry lists 14 T cell receptor beta chains sequenced from one sample in a study of PD-1 blockade in classical Hodgkin lymphoma. Libraries were prepared by immunoSEQ multiplex PCR; TCRdb keeps only in-frame clonotypes and omits some of them. Altogether about 13,000 clones are present, more than 60% being singletons, with the ten largest covering around 24%. All the patients suffered relapse after autologous stem cell transplantation, and brentuximab vedotin exposure differed. Isolated CD8+ T cells were derived from thawed PBMCs through magnetic negative selection. Sequenced here: CD8+ T cells from blood, sampled at baseline. The source is a human donor with classical Hodgkin lymphoma.

V and J are TRBV11-3 and TRBJ1-4; D remains ambiguous. Germline-derived CDR1 and CDR2 are SGHNT and YENEEA. The V end lost 2 bases, the J end lost 7 bases, and 11 bases lay between the germline ends. The length of the CDR3 is 14 residues. CDR3 in DNA: TGTGCCAGCAGCTTACGGCTGGGAGGTGAAAAACTGTTTTTT. Translating gives CASSLRLGGEKLFF. Together with reference TRBV11-3 and TRBJ1-4, the CDR3 gives the full variable domain: EAGVVQSPRYKIIEKKQPVAFWCNPISGHNTLYWYLQNLGQGPELLIRYENEEAVDDSQLPKDRFSAERLKGVDSTLKIQPAELGDSAVYLCASSLRLGGEKLFFGSGTQLSVL.

This clone occurred once. This chain uses TRBV10-3 with TRBJ1-2; weak D call: TRBD1 (6 bases). Germline values: CDR1 ENHRY, CDR2 SYGVKD. The V end lost 4 bases, the J end lost 7 bases, and 19 bases lay between the germline ends. This CDR3 is 15 amino acids long. The CDR3 nucleotides are TGTGCCATCAGTGTACCGAGGGGGGGGGCGAGTGGCTACACCTTC. Protein: CAISVPRGGASGYTF.

The chain uses TRBV5-4 and TRBJ2-5; D is uncertain. Germline V lookup: CDR1 SGHNT, CDR2 YYREEE (reference sequence). There are 13 residues in the CDR3. V dropped 5 bases and J dropped 5 bases, with 13 bases sitting between them. CDR3 amino acids: CASRVEALETQYF. As DNA, the CDR3 is TGTGCCAGCAGGGTGGAAGCTTTGGAGACCCAGTACTTC. Full variable domain (missing parts from reference TRBV5-4 and TRBJ2-5): ETGVTQSPTHLIKTRGQQVTLRCSSQSGHNTVSWYQQALGQGPQFIFQYYREEENGRGNFPPRFSGLQFPNYSSELNVNALELDDSALYLCASRVEALETQYFGPGTRLLVL.

The chain has TRBV11-3 and TRBJ2-3, with 7 bases aligning to TRBD1. The CDR3 extends over 16 amino acids. Germline loops: CDR1 SGHNT, CDR2 YENEEA. The ends lost 6 bases at V and 0 bases at J; junction bases unmatched: 9. The CDR3 protein is CASRPSDRFSTDTQYF. The CDR3 bases are TGTGCCAGCAGGCCCTCGGACAGGTTTAGCACAGATACGCAGTATTTT.

The chain is built from TRBV7-8 and TRBJ2-6, with D perhaps TRBD2 (6 bases). Germline V gene data show CDR1 as SGHVS and CDR2 as FQNEAQ. This CDR3 has 21 residues. V shed 1 base and J shed 1 base, with 23 bases lying between them. CDR3 region: CASSLVPGGVRTPSGANVLTF. The CDR3 region has the DNA TGTGCCAGCAGCTTAGTTCCAGGAGGGGTTCGTACTCCATCTGGGGCCAACGTCCTGACTTTC.

The CDR3 region has the DNA TGTGCCAGCAGCGTAGGCGGGACCGGTTCCTACGAGCAGTACTTC. Its translation is CASSVGGTGSYEQYF. The V gene is TRBV9, the J gene TRBJ2-7, with D perhaps matching TRBD2 (6 bases). Trimming shortened V by 0 bases and J by 1 base, and 11 bases separated the two germline ends. There are 15 residues in the CDR3. The V gene's germline CDR1 is SGDLS and CDR2 YYNGEE.

The genes are TRBV19 and TRBJ2-7; D gene unclear. CDR1 and CDR2 from the germline V gene are LNHDA and SQIVND (reference sequence). This CDR3 is built from 11 residues. V lost 9 bases and J lost 3, with 9 bases in between. CDR3 sequence reads: CASTHNYEQYF. Here the CDR3 DNA reads TGTGCCAGCACCCACAACTACGAGCAGTACTTC.

This sequence joins TRBV21-1 and TRBJ1-2; TRBD1 is taken as the D call from the table, unchecked against the DNA. TRBV21-1 corresponds to a pseudogene. This CDR3 is built from 14 residues. The CDR3 is CASSKGGSHYGYTF. For the CDR3, the DNA is TGTGCCAGCAGCAAAGGGGGCAGCCACTATGGCTACACCTTC.

V and J are TRBV6-1 and TRBJ1-1; D uncertain. CDR1 and CDR2 (germline): MNHNS, SASEGT. The CDR3 loop spans 12 amino acids. V shed 4 bases and J shed 5 bases, with 8 bases lying between them. CDR3 nucleotides: TGTGCCAGCAGTGTCGGGGAAACTGAAGCTTTCTTT. As protein: CASSVGETEAFF.

The chain has TRBV5-4 and TRBJ2-2, with D perhaps matching TRBD2 (6 bases). V dropped 2 bases and J dropped 6 bases, with 8 bases sitting between them. The germline V gene has CDR1 SGHNT and CDR2 YYREEE (reference sequence). This CDR3 is built from 13 residues. The CDR3 nucleotides are TGTGCCAGCAGCTTTTGGGGGGCCGGGGAGCTGTTTTTT. It is translated as CASSFWGAGELFF.

This clone came up once. The chain is built from TRBV7-9 and TRBJ1-4; the D is unclear. V was pared by 5 bases and J by 5 bases, with 15 bases between. The CDR3 runs to 15 residues. In germline, CDR1 is SEHNR, CDR2 FQNEAQ (reference sequence). The CDR3 loop is CASSPPGPVNEKLFF. In DNA, the CDR3 is TGTGCCAGCAGCCCGCCTGGGCCAGTGAATGAAAAACTGTTTTTT.

The chain carries TRBV11-2 and TRBJ2-1; 8 nucleotides match TRBD2. The CDR3 runs 17 residues. CDR1 SGHAT and CDR2 FQNNGV come from the germline V gene. Germline trimming cut 3 bases from V and 1 base from J; bases unmatched to any gene: 8. CDR3 sequence: CASSFFSGAWSYNEQFF. Written as DNA, the CDR3 is TGTGCCAGCAGCTTCTTTAGCGGGGCCTGGTCCTACAATGAGCAGTTCTTC.

The chain has TRBV29-1 and TRBJ1-1; perhaps TRBD1 as D (5 bases). This CDR3 region has 15 residues. Germline CDR1 and CDR2: SQVTM and ANQGSEA. Trimming removed 8 bases at V and 1 base at J, with 20 bases between. CDR3 DNA sequence: TGCAGCTCTCGGCTGTATAGAGGGGAGAACACTGAAGCTTTCTTT. It encodes CSSRLYRGENTEAFF.

The rearrangement uses TRBV9 and TRBJ2-1; 10 bases map to TRBD2. In germline, CDR1 is SGDLS, CDR2 YYNGEE. CDR3 length equals 20 residues. The junction had 22 bases not matched to a gene; V was cut back by 3 bases and J by 7 bases. The CDR3 DNA sequence: TGTGCCAGCAGCGGGGACCCTAGTAATCCTCCAGCGGGGGGGCTTAATGAGCAGTTCTTC. It codes for CASSGDPSNPPAGGLNEQFF.